These 21 T cell receptor beta chains were all obtained from the same sample, sequenced in a study of T cells in Graves' hyperthyroidism and ophthalmopathy. It was RNA transcripts that yielded the amplified TCR beta CDR3 regions. The TCR CDR3 was amplified in a first-round RT-PCR using the HTBI primer set. TCRdb reanalysed the multiplex PCR reads using MiXCR and keeps one entry per CDR3 protein. The data contain 600,000 to 850,000 distinct CDR3 sequences, about 17% of them singletons. Sequencing was performed on blood. All receptors come from a woman aged 45-60 years with Graves' hyperthyroidism that later progressed to Graves' ophthalmopathy.

This clonotype has at least ten counts. The chain carries TRBV5-1 and TRBJ2-1; D gene unclear. V was shortened by 0 bases and J by 0 bases, with 7 bases between the two germline ends. Germline CDR1 reads SGHRS; CDR2 reads YFSETQ. There are 15 residues in the CDR3. DNA of the CDR3: TGCGCCAGCAGCTTGGATTGGGGCTCCTACAATGAGCAGTTCTTC. The encoded protein is CASSLDWGSYNEQFF. The full variable domain, completed using reference TRBV5-1 and TRBJ2-1, is KAGVTQTPRYLIKTRGQQVTLSCSPISGHRSVSWYQQTPGQGLQFLFEYFSETQRNKGNFPGRFSGRQFSNSRSEMNVSTLELGDSALYLCASSLDWGSYNEQFFGPGTRLTVL.

In this sample, this clonotype turned up many times. This rearrangement joins TRBV11-2 to TRBJ1-1; no clear D. Per germline, CDR1 SGHAT and CDR2 FQNNGV. The CDR3 is 15 residues long. Trimming took off 2 bases at V and 0 bases at J, with 10 bases between the two ends. Written as DNA, the CDR3 is TGTGCCAGCAGCTTACAGACGGGAATGAACACTGAAGCTTTCTTT. This sequence encodes CASSLQTGMNTEAFF. Full variable domain (remainder filled in from reference TRBV11-2 and TRBJ1-1): EAGVAQSPRYKIIEKRQSVAFWCNPISGHATLYWYQQILGQGPKLLIQFQNNGVVDDSQLPKDRFSAERLKGVDSTLKIQPAKLEDSAVYLCASSLQTGMNTEAFFGQGTRLTVV.

The chain couples TRBV9 to TRBJ2-3; D is unresolved. Trimming stripped 7 bases from V and 9 bases from J, with 12 bases between. CDR3 length: 11 residues. The germline CDR1 and CDR2 sequences are SGDLS and YYNGEE. This chain's CDR3 is CASGPLGTQYF. The CDR3 DNA follows: TGTGCCAGCGGTCCACTTGGCACGCAGTATTTT.

This clonotype was detected a few times. This rearrangement joins TRBV7-9 to TRBJ2-1, with TRBD2 identical over 10 bases. Germline CDR1 and CDR2: SEHNR and FQNEAQ (reference sequence). The V segment lost 5 bases and the J segment 1 base; nucleotides outside the gene matches: 8. The CDR3 contains 17 residues. The CDR3 loop reads CASSRGTSALSYNEQFF. The CDR3 DNA follows: TGTGCCAGCAGCCGGGGGACTAGCGCACTGTCCTACAATGAGCAGTTCTTC. The variable domain in full, with the rest retrieved from reference TRBV7-9 and TRBJ2-1, is DTGVSQNPRHKITKRGQNVTFRCDPISEHNRLYWYRQTLGQGPEFLTYFQNEAQLEKSRLLSDRFSAERPKGSFSTLEIQRTEQGDSAMYLCASSRGTSALSYNEQFFGPGTRLTVL.

The chain joins TRBV19 to TRBJ2-5; D not resolved. The V gene's germline CDR1 is LNHDA and CDR2 SQIVND (reference sequence). Trimming removed 3 bases at V and 7 bases at J, with 9 bases between. CDR3 length equals 12 residues. For the CDR3, the DNA is TGTGCCAGTAGTATCTCTACGGGGACCCAGTACTTC. Translating gives CASSISTGTQYF. The variable domain in full, with the rest retrieved from reference TRBV19 and TRBJ2-5, is DGGITQSPKYLFRKEGQNVTLSCEQNLNHDAMYWYRQDPGQGLRLIYYSQIVNDFQKGDIAEGYSVSREKKESFPLTVTSAQKNPTAFYLCASSISTGTQYFGPGTRLLVL.

This clonotype has more than one count but fewer than ten. The junction departs from germline at one end; a sequencing error may be responsible. The chain joins TRBV4-1 to TRBJ2-5; TRBD2 is a possible D gene (5 bases). Germline V gives CDR1 MGHRA, CDR2 YSYEKL. There are 17 residues in the CDR3. The CDR3 sequence is CASSQDSRGTFQETQYF. CDR3 DNA sequence: TGCGCCAGCAGCCAAGATTCTCGGGGAACCTTTCAAGAGACCCAATACTTC.

The chain couples TRBV5-1 to TRBJ2-2; D possibly corresponds to TRBD2 (7 bases). This CDR3 is 16 amino acids long. CDR1 is SGHRS, CDR2 YFSETQ, per germline. The V and J ends lost 3 bases and 4 bases respectively, with 16 bases between them. DNA for the CDR3: TGCGCCAGCAGCTACGGACGGGGGGCTGTCACCGGGGAGCTGTTTTTT. Residues: CASSYGRGAVTGELFF. The full variable domain, with the rest looked up from reference TRBV5-1 and TRBJ2-2, is KAGVTQTPRYLIKTRGQQVTLSCSPISGHRSVSWYQQTPGQGLQFLFEYFSETQRNKGNFPGRFSGRQFSNSRSEMNVSTLELGDSALYLCASSYGRGAVTGELFFGEGSRLTVL.

V and J are TRBV2 and TRBJ2-1; TRBD2 aligns across 10 bases. V was pared by 7 bases and J by 8 bases, with 14 bases of the junction left unmatched. Germline CDR1 is SNHLY and CDR2 is FYNNEI. CDR3 size: 16 residues. CDR3 amino acids: CASNTASGGIEYEQFF. In DNA, the CDR3 is TGTGCCAGCAACACCGCTAGCGGGGGAATTGAATATGAGCAGTTCTTC. Using reference TRBV2 and TRBJ2-1 for the parts outside the CDR3, the full variable domain is EPEVTQTPSHQVTQMGQEVILRCVPISNHLYFYWYRQILGQKVEFLVSFYNNEISEKSEIFDDQFSVERPDGSNFTLKIRSTKLEDSAMYFCASNTASGGIEYEQFFGPGTRLTVL.

CDR3 residues: CSAPGGGEAFF. Here the CDR3 DNA reads TGCAGTGCCCCCGGGGGGGGTGAAGCTTTCTTT. The chain has TRBV20-1 and TRBJ1-1, with D possibly matching TRBD1 (5 bases). In germline, CDR1 is DFQATT, CDR2 SNEGSKA (reference sequence). The CDR3 consists of 11 residues. Trimming stripped 6 bases from V and 7 bases from J, with 12 bases between.

The chain is built from TRBV24-1 and TRBJ1-1; D is unresolved. Trimming stripped 3 bases from V and 1 base from J, with 2 bases between. The CDR3 sequence is 12 residues long. Germline values: CDR1 KGHDR, CDR2 SFDVKD. The CDR3 sequence: CATSDANTEAFF. CDR3 DNA: TGTGCCACCAGTGATGCGAACACTGAAGCTTTCTTT.

A few counts support this clonotype. This chain joins TRBV14 and TRBJ1-2; TRBD1 matches 8 bases. Germline V gives CDR1 SGHDN, CDR2 FVKESK. V was pared by 0 bases and J by 5 bases, with 8 bases of the junction left unmatched. The CDR3 contains 16 residues. In DNA, the CDR3 is TGTGCCAGCAGCCAAGAAGATCGGACAGGGATTTATGGCTACACCTTC. The encoded protein is CASSQEDRTGIYGYTF. The full variable domain, completed using reference TRBV14 and TRBJ1-2, is EAGVTQFPSHSVIEKGQTVTLRCDPISGHDNLYWYRRVMGKEIKFLLHFVKESKQDESGMPNNRFLAERTGGTYSTLKVQPAELEDSGVYFCASSQEDRTGIYGYTFGSGTRLTVV.

To note about this clonotype: This could be a read error, since a much larger clone is one nucleotide away. This chain joins TRBV5-1 and TRBJ2-3; no reliable D call. The CDR3 covers 12 residues. Germline V CDR1 and CDR2: SGHRS, YFSETQ. The CDR3 spells CASSWTADMQYF. DNA for the CDR3: TGCGCCAGCAGCTGGACGGCGGATATGCAGTATTTT.

In its sample, this clonotype was seen many times. The gene calls are TRBV7-9 and TRBJ2-7; D remains unclear. Trimming pared 5 bases from V and 3 bases from J, leaving 8 bases between. The CDR3 consists of 12 residues. CDR1 and CDR2 (germline): SEHNR, FQNEAQ (reference sequence). The CDR3 DNA is TGTGCCAGCAGCCAAATGAGCTACGAGCAGTACTTC. Translation: CASSQMSYEQYF.

This clonotype was found many times. J is TRBJ2-1 and V is TRBV11-2; TRBD1 or TRBD2 may be the D gene (6 bases each). CDR1 and CDR2 (germline): SGHAT, FQNNGV. The CDR3 is made up of 15 amino acids. The V end lost 1 base, the J end lost 3 bases, and 10 bases lay between the germline ends. Written as DNA, the CDR3 is TGTGCCAGCAGCTTAGGAGGGGGAGGCTACAATGAGCAGTTCTTC. Encoded protein: CASSLGGGGYNEQFF.

This clonotype was counted ten times or more. The chain is built from TRBV18 and TRBJ1-5; tentatively, D is TRBD1 (5 bases). Germline CDR1 reads KGHSH; CDR2 reads LQKENI. Trimming cost V 3 bases and J 6 bases, with 12 bases left between them. This CDR3 region has 14 residues. CDR3 region: CASSPTQGSQPQHF. The DNA for the CDR3 is TGTGCCAGCTCACCGACGCAGGGAAGTCAGCCCCAGCATTTT.

This clonotype was counted many times. This chain connects TRBV20-1 to TRBJ1-4; 8 nucleotides line up with TRBD1. Germline assignment: CDR1 DFQATT and CDR2 SNEGSKA (reference sequence). V dropped 5 bases and J dropped 5; count of bases not matched to a gene: 1. This CDR3 comprises 12 residues. CDR3 DNA sequence: TGCAGTGCTTGGACAGGGAATGAAAAACTGTTTTTT. Translated, it gives CSAWTGNEKLFF.

This chain links TRBV12-3 or TRBV12-4 with TRBJ2-1; 7 bases align to TRBD1. J gave up 0 bases and V 7 bases, and 6 bases lay outside the gene matches. This CDR3 is built from 15 residues. CDR3 bases: TGTGCCAGCATCGAACAGGGGCTCTCCTACAATGAGCAGTTCTTC. Translation gives CASIEQGLSYNEQFF.

V and J are TRBV9 and TRBJ1-2, with TRBD1 matching 9 bases. The CDR3 is 15 amino acids. The germline gives CDR1 SGDLS, CDR2 YYNGEE. With V trimmed by 2 bases and J by 2 bases, 4 bases remained unmatched. CDR3 DNA sequence: TGTGCCAGCAGCGTGGGACAGGGCCGGAACTATGGCTACACCTTC. This sequence encodes CASSVGQGRNYGYTF.

The chain carries TRBV9 and TRBJ1-2; 7 nucleotides line up with TRBD1. CDR1 is SGDLS, CDR2 YYNGEE, per germline. Germline trimming cut 0 bases from V and 6 bases from J; bases unmatched to any gene: 5. This CDR3 comprises 14 residues. The DNA for the CDR3 is TGTGCCAGCAGCGTAGCGGCAGGGGGACATGGCTACACCTTC. Translation: CASSVAAGGHGYTF.

This clonotype appeared many times. The chain employs TRBV3-1 and TRBJ1-2; D gene unclear. The CDR3 contains 15 residues. Germline assignment: CDR1 LGHDT and CDR2 YNNKEL (reference sequence). The V gene lost 0 bases and the J gene lost 7 bases, with 15 bases spanning the gap. Here the CDR3 reads CASSQDLARRTGYTF. The CDR3 region has the DNA TGTGCCAGCAGCCAAGATCTGGCCCGAAGGACTGGCTACACCTTC. The entire variable domain, with the rest obtained from reference TRBV3-1 and TRBJ1-2, is as follows: DTAVSQTPKYLVTQMGNDKSIKCEQNLGHDTMYWYKQDSKKFLKIMFSYNNKELIINETVPNRFSPKSPDKAHLNLHINSLELGDSAVYFCASSQDLARRTGYTFGSGTRLTVV.

This clonotype came up many times. This chain connects TRBV20-1 to TRBJ2-5, with TRBD2 as a possible D gene (5 bases). V gave up 3 bases and J gave up 2 bases, with 10 bases separating them. This CDR3 is 13 amino acids long. CDR1 is DFQATT and CDR2 is SNEGSKA in the germline V gene (reference sequence). The CDR3 spells CSARYPGQETQYF. The CDR3 DNA reads TGCAGTGCTAGGTATCCGGGGCAAGAGACCCAGTACTTC.